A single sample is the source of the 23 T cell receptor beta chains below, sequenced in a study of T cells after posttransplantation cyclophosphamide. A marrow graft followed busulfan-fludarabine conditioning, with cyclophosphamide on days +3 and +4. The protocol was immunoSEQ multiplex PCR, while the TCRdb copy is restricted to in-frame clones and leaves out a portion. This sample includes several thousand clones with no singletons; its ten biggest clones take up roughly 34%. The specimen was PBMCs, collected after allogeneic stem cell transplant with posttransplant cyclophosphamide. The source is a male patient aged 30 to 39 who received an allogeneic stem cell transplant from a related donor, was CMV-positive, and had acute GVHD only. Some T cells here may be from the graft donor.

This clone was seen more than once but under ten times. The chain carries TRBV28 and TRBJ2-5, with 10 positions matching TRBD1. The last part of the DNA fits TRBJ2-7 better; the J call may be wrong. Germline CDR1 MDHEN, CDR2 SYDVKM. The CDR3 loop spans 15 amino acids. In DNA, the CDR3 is TGTGCCAGCAGTCGTACGGGACAGGGGTTTTACGAGCAGTACTTC. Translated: CASSRTGQGFYEQYF.

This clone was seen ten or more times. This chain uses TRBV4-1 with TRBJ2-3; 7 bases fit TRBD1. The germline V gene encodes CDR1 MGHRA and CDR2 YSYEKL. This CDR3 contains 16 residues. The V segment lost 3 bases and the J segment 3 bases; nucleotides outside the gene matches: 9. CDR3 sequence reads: CASSHRTGVRTDTQYF. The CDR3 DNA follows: TGCGCCAGCAGCCACCGTACAGGGGTTCGAACAGATACGCAGTATTTT.

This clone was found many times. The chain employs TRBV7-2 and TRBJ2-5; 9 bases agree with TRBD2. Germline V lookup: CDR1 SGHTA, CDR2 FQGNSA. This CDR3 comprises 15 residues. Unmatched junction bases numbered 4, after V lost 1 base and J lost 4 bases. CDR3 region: CASSLGGGASETQYF. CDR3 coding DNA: TGTGCCAGCAGCTTAGGCGGGGGGGCCTCAGAGACCCAGTACTTC.

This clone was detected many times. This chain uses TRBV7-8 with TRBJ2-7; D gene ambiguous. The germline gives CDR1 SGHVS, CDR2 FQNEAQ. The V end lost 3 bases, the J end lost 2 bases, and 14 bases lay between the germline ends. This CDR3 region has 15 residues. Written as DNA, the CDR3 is TGTGCCAGCAGCTTCGCGCGGCAGACGACCTACGAGCAGTACTTC. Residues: CASSFARQTTYEQYF.

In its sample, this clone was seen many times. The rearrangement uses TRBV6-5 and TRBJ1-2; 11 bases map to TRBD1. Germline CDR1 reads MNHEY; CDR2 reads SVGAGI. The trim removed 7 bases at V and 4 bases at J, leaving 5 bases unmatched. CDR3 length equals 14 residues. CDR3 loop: CASIGGTGGYGYTF. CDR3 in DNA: TGTGCCAGCATTGGTGGGACAGGGGGCTATGGCTACACCTTC.

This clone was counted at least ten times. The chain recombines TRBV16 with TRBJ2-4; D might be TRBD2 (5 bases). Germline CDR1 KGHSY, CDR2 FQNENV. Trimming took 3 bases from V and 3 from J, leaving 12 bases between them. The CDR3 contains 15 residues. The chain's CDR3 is CASSQSDWSKNIQYF. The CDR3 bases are TGTGCCAGCAGCCAGTCGGACTGGAGCAAAAACATTCAGTACTTC.

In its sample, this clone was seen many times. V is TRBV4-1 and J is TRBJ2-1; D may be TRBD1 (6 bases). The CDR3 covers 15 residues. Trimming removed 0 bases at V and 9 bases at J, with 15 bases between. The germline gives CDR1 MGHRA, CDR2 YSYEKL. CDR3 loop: CASSQDTGSRGEQFF. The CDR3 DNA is TGCGCCAGCAGCCAAGATACAGGGTCAAGGGGTGAGCAGTTCTTC.

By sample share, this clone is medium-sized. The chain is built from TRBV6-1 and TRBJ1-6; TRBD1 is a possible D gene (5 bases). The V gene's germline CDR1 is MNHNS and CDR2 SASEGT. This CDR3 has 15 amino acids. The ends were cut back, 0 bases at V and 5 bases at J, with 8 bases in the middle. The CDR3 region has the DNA TGTGCCAGCAGTGAAGCCGGACACAATAATTCACCCCTCCACTTT. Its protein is CASSEAGHNNSPLHF.

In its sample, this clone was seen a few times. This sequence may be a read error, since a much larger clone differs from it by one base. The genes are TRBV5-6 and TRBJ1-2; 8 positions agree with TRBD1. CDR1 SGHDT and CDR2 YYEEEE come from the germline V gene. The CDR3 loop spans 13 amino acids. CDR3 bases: TGTGCCAGCAGCTCACAGGGGGACTATCGCTACACCTTC. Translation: CASSSQGDYRYTF.

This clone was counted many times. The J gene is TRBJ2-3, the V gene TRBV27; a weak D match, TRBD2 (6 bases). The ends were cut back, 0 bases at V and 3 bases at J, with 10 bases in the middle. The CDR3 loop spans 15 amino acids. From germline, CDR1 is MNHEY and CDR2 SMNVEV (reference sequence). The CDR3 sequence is CASSLSLLATDTQYF. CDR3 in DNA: TGTGCCAGCAGTTTATCTCTCCTAGCGACAGATACGCAGTATTTT.

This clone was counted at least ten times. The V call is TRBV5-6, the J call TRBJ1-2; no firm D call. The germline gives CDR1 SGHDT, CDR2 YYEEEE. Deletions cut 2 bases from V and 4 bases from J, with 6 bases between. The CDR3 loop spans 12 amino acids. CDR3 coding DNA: TGTGCCAGCAGCTTCCAGGTCTATGGCTACACCTTC. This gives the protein CASSFQVYGYTF.

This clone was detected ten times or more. CDR3: CATTSGGSDTQYF. CDR3 bases: TGTGCCACCACTAGCGGGGGGTCAGATACGCAGTATTTT. The chain uses TRBV12-3 or TRBV12-4 and TRBJ2-3, with TRBD2 matching over 12 bases. The V gene end was trimmed by 10 bases and the J gene end by 4 bases; junction bases not matched to a gene: 3. This CDR3 region has 13 residues.

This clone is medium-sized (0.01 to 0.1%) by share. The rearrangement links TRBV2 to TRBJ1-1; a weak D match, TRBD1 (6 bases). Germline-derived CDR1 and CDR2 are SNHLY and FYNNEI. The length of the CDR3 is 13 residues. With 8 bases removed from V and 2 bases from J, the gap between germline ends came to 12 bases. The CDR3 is CASGMGTNTEAFF. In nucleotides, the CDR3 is TGTGCCAGCGGCATGGGGACAAACACTGAAGCTTTCTTT.

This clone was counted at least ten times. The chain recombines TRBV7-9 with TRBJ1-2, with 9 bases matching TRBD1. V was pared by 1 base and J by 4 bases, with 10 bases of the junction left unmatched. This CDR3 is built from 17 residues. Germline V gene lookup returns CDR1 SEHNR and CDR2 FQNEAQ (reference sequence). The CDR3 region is CASSLERDRALLYGYTF. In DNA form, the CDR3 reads TGTGCCAGCAGCTTAGAGAGGGACAGGGCTCTCCTCTATGGCTACACCTTC.

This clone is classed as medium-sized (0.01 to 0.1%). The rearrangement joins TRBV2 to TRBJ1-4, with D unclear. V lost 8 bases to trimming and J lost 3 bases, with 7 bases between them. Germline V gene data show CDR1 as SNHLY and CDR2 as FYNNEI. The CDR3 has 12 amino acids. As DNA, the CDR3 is TGTGCCAGCTTCAGAGCTAATGAAAAACTGTTTTTT. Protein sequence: CASFRANEKLFF.

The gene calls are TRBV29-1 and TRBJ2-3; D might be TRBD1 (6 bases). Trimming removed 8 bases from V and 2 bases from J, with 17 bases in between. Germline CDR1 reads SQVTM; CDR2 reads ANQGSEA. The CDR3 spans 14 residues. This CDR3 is CSSVPGGHTDTQYF. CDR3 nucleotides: TGCAGCTCTGTTCCTGGGGGCCACACAGATACGCAGTATTTT.

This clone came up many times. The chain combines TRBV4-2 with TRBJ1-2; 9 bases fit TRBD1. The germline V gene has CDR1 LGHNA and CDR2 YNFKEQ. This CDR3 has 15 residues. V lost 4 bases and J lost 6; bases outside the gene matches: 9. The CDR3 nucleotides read TGTGCCAGCAGCCTCATACAGGGGGCGCCGGATGGCTACACCTTC. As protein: CASSLIQGAPDGYTF.

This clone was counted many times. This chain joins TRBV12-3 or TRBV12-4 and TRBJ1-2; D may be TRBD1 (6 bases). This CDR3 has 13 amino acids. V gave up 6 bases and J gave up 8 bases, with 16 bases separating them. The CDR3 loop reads CASRKQGSGGYTF. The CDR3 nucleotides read TGTGCCAGCAGAAAACAGGGTTCCGGGGGCTACACCTTC.

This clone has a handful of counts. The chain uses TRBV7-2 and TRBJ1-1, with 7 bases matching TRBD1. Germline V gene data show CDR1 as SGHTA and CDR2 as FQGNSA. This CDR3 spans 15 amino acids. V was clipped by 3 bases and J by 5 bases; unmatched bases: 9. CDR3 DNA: TGTGCCAGCAGCTTTGCGTCAGGGGGGACGACTGAAGCTTTCTTT. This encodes CASSFASGGTTEAFF.

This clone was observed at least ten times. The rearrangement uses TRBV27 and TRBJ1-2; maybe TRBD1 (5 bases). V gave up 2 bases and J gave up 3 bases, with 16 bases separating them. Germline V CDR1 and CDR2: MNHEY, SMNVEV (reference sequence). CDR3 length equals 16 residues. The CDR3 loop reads CASSLIRGDGDYGYTF. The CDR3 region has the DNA TGTGCCAGCAGTTTAATTAGGGGAGATGGGGACTATGGCTACACCTTC.

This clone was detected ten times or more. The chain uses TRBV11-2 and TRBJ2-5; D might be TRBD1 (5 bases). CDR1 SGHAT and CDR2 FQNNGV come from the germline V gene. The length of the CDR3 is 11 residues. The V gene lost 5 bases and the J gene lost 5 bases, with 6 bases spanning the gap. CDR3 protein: CASSPGETQYF. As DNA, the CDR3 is TGTGCCAGCAGCCCAGGGGAGACCCAGTACTTC.

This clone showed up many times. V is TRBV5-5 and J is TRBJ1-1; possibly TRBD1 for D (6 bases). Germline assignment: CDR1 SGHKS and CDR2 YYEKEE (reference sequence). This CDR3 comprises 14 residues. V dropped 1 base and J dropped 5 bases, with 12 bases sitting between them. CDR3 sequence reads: CASSLTGRGTEAFF. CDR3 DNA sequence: TGTGCCAGCAGCTTGACGGGGAGGGGGACTGAAGCTTTCTTT.

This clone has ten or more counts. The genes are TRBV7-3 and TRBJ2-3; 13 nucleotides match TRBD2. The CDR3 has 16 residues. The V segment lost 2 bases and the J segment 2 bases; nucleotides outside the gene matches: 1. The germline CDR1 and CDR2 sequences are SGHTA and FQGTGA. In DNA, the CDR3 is TGTGCCAGCAGCTTAGGGACTAGCGGGACCACAGATACGCAGTATTTT. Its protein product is CASSLGTSGTTDTQYF.